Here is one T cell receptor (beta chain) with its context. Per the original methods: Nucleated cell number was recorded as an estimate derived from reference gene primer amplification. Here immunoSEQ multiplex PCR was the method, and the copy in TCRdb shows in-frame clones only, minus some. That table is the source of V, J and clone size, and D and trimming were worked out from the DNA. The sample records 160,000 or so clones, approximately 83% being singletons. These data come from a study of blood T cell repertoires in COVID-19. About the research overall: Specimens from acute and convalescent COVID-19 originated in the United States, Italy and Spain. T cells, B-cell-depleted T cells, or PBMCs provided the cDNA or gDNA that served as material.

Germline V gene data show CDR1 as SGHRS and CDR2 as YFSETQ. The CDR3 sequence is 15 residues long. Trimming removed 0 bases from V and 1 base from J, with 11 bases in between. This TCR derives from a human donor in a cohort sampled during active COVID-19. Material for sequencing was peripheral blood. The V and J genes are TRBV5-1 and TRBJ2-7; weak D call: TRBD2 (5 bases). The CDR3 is CASSLGEGSSYEQYF. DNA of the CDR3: TGCGCCAGCAGCTTGGGAGAGGGAAGTTCCTACGAGCAGTACTTC.